This T cell receptor (beta chain) was sequenced in a study of T-cell reconstitution after alpha-beta-depleted transplantation in children. The trim removed 4 bases at V and 7 bases at J, leaving 4 bases unmatched. The CDR3 consists of 13 residues. Unique molecular identifiers were used to barcode this TCRbeta library. MiXCR, applied by TCRdb to the PCR reads, yields one record per CDR3 protein. The profile shows hundreds of thousands of distinct CDR3 sequences, about an eighth of them singletons. The receptor was isolated from a human donor who donated a stem cell graft to a child with Fanconi anemia. Material: PBMCs, obtained from the stem cell graft. The V and J genes are TRBV12-3 or TRBV12-4 and TRBJ1-5; 7 nucleotides agree with TRBD1. The chain's CDR3 is CASSSQGEQPQHF. CDR3 DNA: TGTGCCAGCAGTTCCCAGGGGGAGCAGCCCCAGCATTTT.